The entry below describes one T cell receptor (beta chain). The antigen remains unidentified. V was pared by 0 bases and J by 0 bases, with 2 bases of the junction left unmatched. Germline V gives CDR1 MNHEY, CDR2 SVGEGT. The CDR3 extends over 16 amino acids. These data come from a study of T cell repertoires in cytomegalovirus infection. TCRdb re-called the reads with MiXCR, one entry per CDR3 protein. This table has 900,000 to 950,000 distinct CDR3 sequences, around 30% appearing once. Material: cultured CD8+ T cells from PBMCs, obtained from culture after CMV antigen stimulation. The receptor comes from a human donor in good health (CMV status not recorded). Some clones in this sample may be carry-over from other donors' samples. The V call is TRBV6-2 or TRBV6-3, the J call TRBJ2-7, with 10 nucleotides matching TRBD1. In nucleotides, the CDR3 is TGTGCCAGCAGTTACTCGGACAGGGGGTCCTCCTACGAGCAGTACGTC. Translated, it gives CASSYSDRGSSYEQYV.